These T cell receptor beta chains were read from a single sample in a study of blood T cell repertoires in COVID-19. The data were produced by immunoSEQ multiplex PCR, yet TCRdb's version contains in-frame clones alone and is incomplete. The data show about 210,000 clones, about 91% seen once. Sequenced material: peripheral blood. The receptor set was obtained from a man aged 30 to 39 with acute or convalescent COVID-19. The CDR3 runs from the conserved cysteine through the conserved F or W. D genes are given only for firm matches. Clone size appears in some rows only: once, few, many, or a class for an expanded clone.

j_call clone_size v_call d_call cdr3_nt cdr3_aa
TRBJ1-2 . TRBV19 TRBD1 TGTGCCAGTAGAGCAGGGGGCGCGGCAAAAGTCTATGGCTACACCTTC CASRAGGAAKVYGYTF
TRBJ2-2 once TRBV4-2 TRBD2 TGTGCCAGCAGCCACGGGACTAGCGGGAGGGCCTCGAACACCGGGGAGCTGTTTTTT CASSHGTSGRASNTGELFF
TRBJ2-1 . TRBV9 . TGTGCCAGCAGCGTAGACTGGGGGCTGGAGCAGTTCTTC CASSVDWGLEQFF
TRBJ2-3 . TRBV18 TRBD2 TGTGCCAGCTCACCGGGACTAGATATTGATACGCAGTATTTT CASSPGLDIDTQYF
TRBJ1-1 . TRBV6-4 TRBD1 TGTGCCAGCTACAGGGGGCTCGATGACACTGAAGCTTTCTTT CASYRGLDDTEAFF
TRBJ1-6 once TRBV18 . TGTGCCAGCTCACCACAGAAGGGACTTAATTCACCCCTCCACTTT CASSPQKGLNSPLHF
TRBJ2-1 . TRBV7-3 . TGTGCCAGCAGCCAATGGTCAGGGGTAGCCAACAATGAGCAGTTCTTC CASSQWSGVANNEQFF
TRBJ1-5 . TRBV4-2 . TGTGCCAGCAGCCAAGAGGGGCAGGCCCAGCATTTT CASSQEGQAQHF
TRBJ2-3 . TRBV11-2 . TGTGCCAGCAGCCCCCGGGGGGCTTCTAGCACAGATACGCAGTATTTT CASSPRGASSTDTQYF
TRBJ2-3 once TRBV10-2 . TGCGCCAGCAGATCCGCCGGGGCAGATACGCAGTATTTT CASRSAGADTQYF
TRBJ1-3 . TRBV28 . TGTGCCACACGGCGCGGGGCGGGAAACACCATATATTTT CATRRGAGNTIYF
TRBJ2-7 . TRBV7-9 TRBD1 TGTGCCAGCAGCTTAGGACAGGGGGTCACCTACGAGCAGTACTTC CASSLGQGVTYEQYF
TRBJ1-1 . TRBV9 . TGTGCCAGCAGCCCGACTCAGGGCACTGAAGCTTTCTTT CASSPTQGTEAFF
TRBJ2-6 . TRBV7-3 . TGTGCCAGCTCCCCTAGGCTCTCTGGGGCCAACGTCCTGACTTTC CASSPRLSGANVLTF
TRBJ2-7 . TRBV14 TRBD1 TGTGCCAGCAGCCCCCTGGGACAGCACTACGAGCAGTACTTC CASSPLGQHYEQYF
TRBJ2-3 . TRBV19 TRBD2 TGTGCCAGTAAGGGACTAGCGGGAACTAGCACAGATACGCAGTATTTT CASKGLAGTSTDTQYF
TRBJ1-1 . TRBV6-6 . TGTGCCAGCAGGTCCCCTATTGAAGCTTTCTTT CASRSPIEAFF
TRBJ1-1 . TRBV19 TRBD1 TGTGCCAGGCAGACAGGGGGGAACACTGAAGCTTTCTTT CARQTGGNTEAFF
TRBJ2-7 . TRBV19 TRBD2 TGTGCCAGTAGGCCGGTAGCGGGAGGTAACCCCTACGAGCAGTACTTC CASRPVAGGNPYEQYF
TRBJ2-7 . TRBV5-1 . TGCGCCAGCAGCTCGTTGACAGAAGCCTACGAGCAGTACTTC CASSSLTEAYEQYF
TRBJ1-2 . TRBV5-1 TRBD1 TGCGCCAGCAGCTTGGACCCGGGACAGAGGTACTATGGCTACACCTTC CASSLDPGQRYYGYTF
TRBJ1-4 . TRBV5-1 TRBD1 TGCGCCAGCAGCTTGGCCTACCGGACAGGGGGGGAAAAACTGTTTTTT CASSLAYRTGGEKLFF
TRBJ1-2 . TRBV28 . TGTGCCACCGGGGGGGGACGCGGCTACACCTTC CATGGGRGYTF